The present entry profiles one T cell receptor beta chain with its context. Per germline, CDR1 SGDLS and CDR2 YYNGEE. There are 15 residues in the CDR3. V lost 1 base to trimming and J lost 2 bases; unmatched junction nucleotides: 2. Original data processing: From reference gene primer amplification, estimates of nucleated cell counts were derived. Data came from immunoSEQ multiplex PCR; TCRdb stores just in-frame clones and leaves some out. That table supplies the V and J calls and clone size; D and trimming were determined from the DNA. In the table there are under 85,000 clones, over 70% of which are singletons. The data derive from a study of blood T cell repertoires in COVID-19. Across the study: Acute and convalescent COVID-19 specimens originated in the United States, Italy and Spain. Sources were T cells, B-cell-depleted T cells, or PBMCs; the material itself was cDNA or gDNA.

The chain links TRBV9 to TRBJ2-2, with TRBD1 matching over 7 bases. Source material: peripheral blood. The receptor was derived from an elderly man with active or convalescent COVID-19. The CDR3 loop reads CASSVIGGNTGELFF. The CDR3 DNA follows: TGTGCCAGCAGCGTAATAGGGGGCAACACCGGGGAGCTGTTTTTT. Variable domain in full (rest from reference TRBV9 and TRBJ2-2): DSGVTQTPKHLITATGQRVTLRCSPRSGDLSVYWYQQSLDQGLQFLIQYYNGEERAKGNILERFSAQQFPDLHSELNLSSLELGDSALYFCASSVIGGNTGELFFGEGSRLTVL.